Reported below is one TCR beta chain. The same CDR3 arises from other DNA sequences in this sample as well. These data originate in a study of shared clonotypes between healthy human individuals. CDR3 length: 13 residues. Trimming cost V 4 bases and J 4 bases; bases outside gene matches: 2. Per germline, CDR1 MNHNS and CDR2 SASEGT. Sequencing used immunoSEQ multiplex PCR; TCRdb keeps in-frame clones, though not all of them. The sample gives approximately 2.4 million clones, 90% to 96% of which show up once; around 0.13% is in the top ten. This chain links TRBV6-1 with TRBJ1-1; 8 bases map to TRBD1. This TCR was recovered from a man between 18 and 35 years old in good health. Sequencing was done on a sample of naive CD4+ T cells sorted from blood. As to subset: CD45RA+ positively selected. The CDR3 is CASSGQGTTEAFF. Here the CDR3 DNA reads TGTGCCAGCAGTGGACAGGGGACCACTGAAGCTTTCTTT.